This T cell receptor beta chain was profiled in a study of T-cell reconstitution after alpha-beta-depleted transplantation in children. Notes on the study in general: The main origin of T-cell counts and diversity one year after transplant was newly produced T cells.

Germline CDR1 SGHRS, CDR2 YFSETQ. V shed 4 bases and J 4 bases; nucleotides not matched to a gene: 4. CDR3 length: 14 amino acids. This clonotype was recorded at least ten times. Its antigen is as yet unknown. As it was prepared, the TCRbeta library received unique molecular identifiers. TCRdb re-analysed the PCR reads in MiXCR, keeping a single row per CDR3 protein. This sample has 70,000 or so distinct CDR3 sequences, with roughly a tenth found just once. The receptor's source is a boy aged 5-17 years with acute myeloid leukemia, due to receive a stem cell transplant. The genes are TRBV5-1 and TRBJ1-2, with 10 bases identical to TRBD1. The sample in question was PBMCs, obtained before TCRalphabeta/CD19-depleted stem cell transplant. Here the CDR3 DNA reads TGCGCCAGCAGCGGGGGACAGGGGAGCTATGGCTACACCTTC. Amino acids: CASSGGQGSYGYTF.